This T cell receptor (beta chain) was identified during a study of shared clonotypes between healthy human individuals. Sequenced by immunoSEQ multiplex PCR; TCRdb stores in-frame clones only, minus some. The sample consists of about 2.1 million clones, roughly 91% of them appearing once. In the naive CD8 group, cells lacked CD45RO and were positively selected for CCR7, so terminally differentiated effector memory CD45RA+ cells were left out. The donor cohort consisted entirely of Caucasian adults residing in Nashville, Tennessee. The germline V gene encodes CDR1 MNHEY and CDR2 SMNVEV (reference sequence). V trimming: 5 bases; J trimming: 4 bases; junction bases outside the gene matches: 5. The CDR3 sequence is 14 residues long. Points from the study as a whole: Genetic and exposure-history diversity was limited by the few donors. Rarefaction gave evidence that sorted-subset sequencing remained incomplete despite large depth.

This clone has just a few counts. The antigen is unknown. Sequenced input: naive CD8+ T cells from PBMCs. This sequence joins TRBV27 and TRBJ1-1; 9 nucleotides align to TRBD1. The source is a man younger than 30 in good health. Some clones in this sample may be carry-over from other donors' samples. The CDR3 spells CASSPGQGPTEAFF. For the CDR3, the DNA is TGTGCCAGCAGTCCGGGACAGGGCCCCACTGAAGCTTTCTTT.